This paragraph reports one T cell receptor beta chain. Its specificity is not known. Sequencing used immunoSEQ multiplex PCR; TCRdb keeps in-frame clones, though not all of them. The table records about 130,000 clones, more than 70% of them present only once. Time point defined: blood 2 weeks post-SBRT. The treatment here: 15 Gy SBRT to primary tumor, nephrectomy 4 weeks later. The sample originates from a study of radiation and T cells in renal cell carcinoma. Study summary: Nephrectomy followed 15 Gy stereotactic body radiation by 4 weeks. Study outcomes and limitations: Top tumor clonotypes rose in blood 2 weeks post-radiation, then contracted. No pretreatment tumor biopsies were available for baseline clonotypes.

V gave up 0 bases and J gave up 5 bases; unmatched junction bases: 0. Germline assignment: CDR1 KGHSH and CDR2 LQKENI. The CDR3 spans 15 residues. The V gene is TRBV18, the J gene TRBJ1-6, with 8 positions matching TRBD1. The specimen comprised blood, sampled from a patient whose treatment included radiotherapy and nephrectomy. The TCR originated in a woman aged 70-85 years with renal cell carcinoma. CDR3 region: CASSPPTGDNSPLHF. Here the CDR3 DNA reads TGTGCCAGCTCACCACCGACAGGGGATAATTCACCCCTCCACTTT. The entire variable domain, with the rest obtained from reference TRBV18 and TRBJ1-6, is as follows: NAGVMQNPRHLVRRRGQEARLRCSPMKGHSHVYWYRQLPEEGLKFMVYLQKENIIDESGMPKERFSAEFPKEGPSILRIQQVVRGDSAAYFCASSPPTGDNSPLHFGNGTRLTVT.